The sequence of this T cell receptor beta chain was determined in a study of blood T cell repertoires in COVID-19. Turning to the study itself: Some COVID-19 samples were acute and others convalescent; all came from the United States, Italy and Spain.

CDR1 SEHNR and CDR2 FQNEAQ come from the germline V gene (reference sequence). V lost 5 bases and J lost 0; bases outside the gene matches: 8. The CDR3 consists of 16 residues. The study drew participants aged roughly 18 to 95 years from about two dozen US areas. Some clones are missing from TCRdb's copy, which holds only in-frame ones; the method was immunoSEQ multiplex PCR. Of under 150,000 clones in the sample, 84% were seen once. Sequencing input: PBMCs or T cells enriched from blood (not recorded which). This chain connects TRBV7-9 to TRBJ2-7, with 9 positions matching TRBD1. This receptor was obtained from a man aged 35 to 55 with acute COVID-19. The CDR3 DNA reads as TGTGCCAGCAGCGACATGGACAGGGGTGGCTCCTACGAGCAGTACTTC. Translating it yields CASSDMDRGGSYEQYF. The full variable domain, completed using reference TRBV7-9 and TRBJ2-7, is DTGVSQNPRHKITKRGQNVTFRCDPISEHNRLYWYRQTLGQGPEFLTYFQNEAQLEKSRLLSDRFSAERPKGSFSTLEIQRTEQGDSAMYLCASSDMDRGGSYEQYFGPGTRLTVT.